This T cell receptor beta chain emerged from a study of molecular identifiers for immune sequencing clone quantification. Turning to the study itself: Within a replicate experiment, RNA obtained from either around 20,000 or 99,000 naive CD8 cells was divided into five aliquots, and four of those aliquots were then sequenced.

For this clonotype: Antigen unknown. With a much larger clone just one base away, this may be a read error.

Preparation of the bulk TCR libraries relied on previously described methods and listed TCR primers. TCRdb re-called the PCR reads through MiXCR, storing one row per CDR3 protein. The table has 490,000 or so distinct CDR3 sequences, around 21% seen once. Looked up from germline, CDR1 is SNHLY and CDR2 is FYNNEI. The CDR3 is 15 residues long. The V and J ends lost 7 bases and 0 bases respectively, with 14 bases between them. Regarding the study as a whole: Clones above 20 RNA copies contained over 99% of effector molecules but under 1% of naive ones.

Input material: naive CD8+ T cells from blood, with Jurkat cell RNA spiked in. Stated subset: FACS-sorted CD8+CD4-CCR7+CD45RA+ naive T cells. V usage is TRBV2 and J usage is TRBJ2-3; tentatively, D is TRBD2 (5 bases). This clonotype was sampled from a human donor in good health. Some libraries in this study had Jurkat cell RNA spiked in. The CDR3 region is CASTVQRASTDTQYF. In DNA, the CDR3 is TGTGCCAGCACCGTCCAGAGGGCTAGCACAGATACGCAGTATTTT.